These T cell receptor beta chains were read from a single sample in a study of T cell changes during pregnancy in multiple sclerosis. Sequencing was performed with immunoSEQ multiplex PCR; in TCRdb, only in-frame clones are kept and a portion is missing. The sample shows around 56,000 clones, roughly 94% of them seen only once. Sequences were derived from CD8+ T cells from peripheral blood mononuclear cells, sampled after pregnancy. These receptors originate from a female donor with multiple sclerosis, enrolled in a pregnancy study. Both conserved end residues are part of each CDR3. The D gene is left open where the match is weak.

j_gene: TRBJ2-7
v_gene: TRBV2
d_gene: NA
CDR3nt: TGTGCCAGTGGACAGTCCTACGAGCAGTACTTC
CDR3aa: CASGQSYEQYF

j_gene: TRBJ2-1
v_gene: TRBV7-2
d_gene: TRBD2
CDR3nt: TGTGCCAGCAGCTACCCCGTGGGAGGGAGCTCCTACAATGAGCAGTTCTTC
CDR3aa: CASSYPVGGSSYNEQFF

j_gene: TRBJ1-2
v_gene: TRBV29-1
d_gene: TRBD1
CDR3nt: TGCAGCGTCTCTACAGGGGCGGTGGCAAATGGCTACACCTTC
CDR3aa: CSVSTGAVANGYTF

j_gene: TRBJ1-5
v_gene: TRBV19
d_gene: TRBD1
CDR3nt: TGTGCCAGTAGTATAACACAGGGGTACGGTAGCAATCAGCCCCAGCATTTT
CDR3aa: CASSITQGYGSNQPQHF

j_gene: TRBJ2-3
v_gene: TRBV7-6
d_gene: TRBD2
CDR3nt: TGTGCCAGCAGCTTATCTAGCGGGAGTTGGACAGATACGCAGTATTTT
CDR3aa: CASSLSSGSWTDTQYF

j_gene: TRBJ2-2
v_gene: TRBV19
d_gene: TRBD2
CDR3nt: TGTGCCAGTAGTAGTGGGTTAGCGGGAGAGGCCGGGGAGCTGTTTTTT
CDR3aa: CASSSGLAGEAGELFF

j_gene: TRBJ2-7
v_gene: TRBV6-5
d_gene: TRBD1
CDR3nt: TGTGCCAGCAAAACAGGGGGTCTTTTCGACGAGCAGTACTTC
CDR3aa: CASKTGGLFDEQYF

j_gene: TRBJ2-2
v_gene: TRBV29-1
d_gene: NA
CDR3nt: TGCAGCGTGGGCGACAGGAACGGGGAGCTGTTTTTT
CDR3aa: CSVGDRNGELFF

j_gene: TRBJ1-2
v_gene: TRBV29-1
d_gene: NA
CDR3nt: TGCAGCGTTGAGCCCCCAGGGGAAGTGGGCTACACCTTC
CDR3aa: CSVEPPGEVGYTF

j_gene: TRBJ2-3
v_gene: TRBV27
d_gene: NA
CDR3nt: TGTGCCAGCAGTCCGCCCAGACAGGTTAGCACAGATACGCAGTATTTT
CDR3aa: CASSPPRQVSTDTQYF

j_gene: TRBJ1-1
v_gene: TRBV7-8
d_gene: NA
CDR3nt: TGTGCCAGCAGCCATCTGAACACTGAAGCTTTCTTT
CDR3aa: CASSHLNTEAFF

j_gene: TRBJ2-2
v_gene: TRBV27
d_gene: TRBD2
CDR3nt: TGTGCCAGTTCCAGCGGGAGGGCCGTCGGGGAGCTGTTTTTT
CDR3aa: CASSSGRAVGELFF

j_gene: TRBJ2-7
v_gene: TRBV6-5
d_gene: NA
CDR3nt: TGTGCCAGCAGTTACACGCGTAGAGCCTACGAGCAGTACTTC
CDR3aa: CASSYTRRAYEQYF

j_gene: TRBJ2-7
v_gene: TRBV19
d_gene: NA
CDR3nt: TGTGCCAGTAGTATGGCGGGGACGCCCTCCTACGAGCAGTACTTC
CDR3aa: CASSMAGTPSYEQYF

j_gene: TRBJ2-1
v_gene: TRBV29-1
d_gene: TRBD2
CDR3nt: TGCAGCGTCCCTGGTTCCCTAGCGGGAGTGGGGGAGCAGTTCTTC
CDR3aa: CSVPGSLAGVGEQFF

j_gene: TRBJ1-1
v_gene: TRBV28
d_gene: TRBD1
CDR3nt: TGTGCCAGCACGGGGACAGGACAGTACACTGAAGCTTTCTTT
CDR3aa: CASTGTGQYTEAFF

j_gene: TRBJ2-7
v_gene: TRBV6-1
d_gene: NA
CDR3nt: TGTGCCAGCAGTGAAGGGGGGGACCGATACTACGAGCAGTACTTC
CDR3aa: CASSEGGDRYYEQYF

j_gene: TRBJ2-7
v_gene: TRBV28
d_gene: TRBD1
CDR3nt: TGTGCCAGCAAGCCTACAGGGGTCTCCTACGAGCAGTACTTC
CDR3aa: CASKPTGVSYEQYF

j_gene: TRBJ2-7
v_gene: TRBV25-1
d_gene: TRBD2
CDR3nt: TGTGCCAGCAGCCCCGTGATCATTAGCGGGGGCCGCTCCTACGAGCAGTACTTC
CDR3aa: CASSPVIISGGRSYEQYF

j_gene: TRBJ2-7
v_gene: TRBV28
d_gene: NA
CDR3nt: TGTGCCAGCAACTTACTGGGCGGTAGCGGCTCCTACGAGCAGTACTTC
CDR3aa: CASNLLGGSGSYEQYF

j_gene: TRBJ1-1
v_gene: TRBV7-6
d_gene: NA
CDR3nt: TGTGCCAGCAGCTTACGGTTGAACACTGAAGCTTTCTTT
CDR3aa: CASSLRLNTEAFF

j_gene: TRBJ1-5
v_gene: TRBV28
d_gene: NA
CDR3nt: TGTGCCAGCAGTTCCGACAGGACTGTTTATCAGCCCCAGCATTTT
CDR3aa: CASSSDRTVYQPQHF

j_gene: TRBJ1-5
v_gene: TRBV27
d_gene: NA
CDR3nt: TGTGCCAGCAGTTTACACCAGGGGATGGGCAATCAGCCCCAGCATTTT
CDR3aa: CASSLHQGMGNQPQHF

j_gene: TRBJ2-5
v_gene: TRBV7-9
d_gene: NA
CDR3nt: TGTGCCAGCAGCTTAGCCCGGGAGCAAGAGACCCAGTACTTC
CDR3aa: CASSLAREQETQYF

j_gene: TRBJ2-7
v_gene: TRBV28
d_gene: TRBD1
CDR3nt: TGTGCCAGCAGTGTTCAACCGGGACAGGGGATTGACTACGAGCAGTACTTC
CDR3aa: CASSVQPGQGIDYEQYF